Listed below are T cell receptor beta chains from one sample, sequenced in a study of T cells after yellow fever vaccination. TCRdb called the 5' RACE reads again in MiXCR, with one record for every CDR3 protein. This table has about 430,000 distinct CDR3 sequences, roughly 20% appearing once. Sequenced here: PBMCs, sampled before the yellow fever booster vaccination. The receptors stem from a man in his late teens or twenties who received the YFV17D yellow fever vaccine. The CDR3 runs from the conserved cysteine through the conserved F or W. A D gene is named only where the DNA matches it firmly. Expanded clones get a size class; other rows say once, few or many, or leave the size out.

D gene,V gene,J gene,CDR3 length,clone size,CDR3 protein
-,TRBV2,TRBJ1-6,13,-,CASSPGPNSPLHF
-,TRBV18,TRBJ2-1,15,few,CASSPPSGGDNEQFF
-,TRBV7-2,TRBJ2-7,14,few,CASSPTAPTYEQYF
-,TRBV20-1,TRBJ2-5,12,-,CGAKWGQETQYF
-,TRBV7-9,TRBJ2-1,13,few,CASSLVGATEQFF
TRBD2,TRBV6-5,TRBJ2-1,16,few,CASSRLAGGPSNEQFF
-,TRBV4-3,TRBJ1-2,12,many,CASSRRSGGYTF
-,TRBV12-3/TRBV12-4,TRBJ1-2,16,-,CASSLGMGGILYGYTF
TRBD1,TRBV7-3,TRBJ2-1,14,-,CASSLGQEIGEQFF
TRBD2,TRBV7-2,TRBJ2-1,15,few,CASTRSGGGLNEQFF
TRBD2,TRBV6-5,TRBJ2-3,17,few,CASRGLAGGPRTDTQYF
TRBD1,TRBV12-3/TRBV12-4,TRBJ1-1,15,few,CASSPTTGGITEAFF
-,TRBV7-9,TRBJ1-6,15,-,CASSLDGVRNSPLHF
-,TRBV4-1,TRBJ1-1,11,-,CASSQQERAFF
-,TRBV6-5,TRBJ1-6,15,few,CASSYGGGYNSPLHF
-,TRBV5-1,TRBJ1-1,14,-,CASSFMNMNTEAFF
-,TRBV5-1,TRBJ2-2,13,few,CASRPQGTVELFF
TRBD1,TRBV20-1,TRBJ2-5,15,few,CSAGRGRAYQETQYF
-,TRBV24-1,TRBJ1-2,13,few,CATASAPGYGYTF
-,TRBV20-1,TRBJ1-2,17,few,CSARPPDGQKLNYGYTF
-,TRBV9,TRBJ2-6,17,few,CASSVSGHISGANVLTF
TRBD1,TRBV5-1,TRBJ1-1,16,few,CASSRGQGRLNTEAFF
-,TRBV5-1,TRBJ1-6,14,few,CASTTQGINSPLHF
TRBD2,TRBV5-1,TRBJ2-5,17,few,CASSLGLASGVQETQYF
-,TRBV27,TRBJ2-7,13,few,CASSPGNLYEQYF
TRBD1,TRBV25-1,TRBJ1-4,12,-,CASGTGLRELFF
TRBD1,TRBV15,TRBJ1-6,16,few,CATTLRQGGYNSPLHF
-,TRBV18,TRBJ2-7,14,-,CASSPGTAGYEQYF
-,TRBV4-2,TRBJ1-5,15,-,CASSPTPGGEQPQHF
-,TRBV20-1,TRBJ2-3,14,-,CSAGTSGNTDTQYF
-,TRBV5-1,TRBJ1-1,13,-,CASSDQTGSEAFF
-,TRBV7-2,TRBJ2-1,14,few,CASSGSVTYNEQFF
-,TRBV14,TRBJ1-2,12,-,CASSQDRAGYTF
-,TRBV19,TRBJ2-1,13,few,CASIDLRVGEQFF
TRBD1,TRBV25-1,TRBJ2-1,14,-,CASSDDRGTDEQFF
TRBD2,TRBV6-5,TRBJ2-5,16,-,CASSYSDAGGGETQYF
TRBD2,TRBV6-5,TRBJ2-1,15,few,CASSLLAGARNEQFF
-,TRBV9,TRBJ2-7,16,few,CASSPRGGGAWDEQYF
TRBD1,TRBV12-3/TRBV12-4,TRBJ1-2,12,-,CASSFGTGGYTF
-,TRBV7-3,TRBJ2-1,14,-,CASREGPTGNEQFF
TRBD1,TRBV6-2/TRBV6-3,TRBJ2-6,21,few,CASFYAAVPGQEGSGANVLTF